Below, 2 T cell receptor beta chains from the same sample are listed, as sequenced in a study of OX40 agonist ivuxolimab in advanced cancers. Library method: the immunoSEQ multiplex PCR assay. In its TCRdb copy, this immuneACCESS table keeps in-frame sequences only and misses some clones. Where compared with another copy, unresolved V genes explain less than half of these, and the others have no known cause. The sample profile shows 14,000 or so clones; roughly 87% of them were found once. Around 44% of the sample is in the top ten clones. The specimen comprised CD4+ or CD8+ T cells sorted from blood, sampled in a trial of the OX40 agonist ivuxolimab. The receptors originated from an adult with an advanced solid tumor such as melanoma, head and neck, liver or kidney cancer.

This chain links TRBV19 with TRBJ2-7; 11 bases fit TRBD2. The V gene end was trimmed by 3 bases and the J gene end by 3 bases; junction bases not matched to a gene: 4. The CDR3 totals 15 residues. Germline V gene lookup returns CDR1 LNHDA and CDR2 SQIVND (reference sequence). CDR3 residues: CASSIALAGDYEQYF. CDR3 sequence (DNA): TGTGCCAGTAGTATCGCACTAGCGGGGGACTACGAGCAGTACTTC. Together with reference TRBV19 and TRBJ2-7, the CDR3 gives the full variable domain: DGGITQSPKYLFRKEGQNVTLSCEQNLNHDAMYWYRQDPGQGLRLIYYSQIVNDFQKGDIAEGYSVSREKKESFPLTVTSAQKNPTAFYLCASSIALAGDYEQYFGPGTRLTVT.

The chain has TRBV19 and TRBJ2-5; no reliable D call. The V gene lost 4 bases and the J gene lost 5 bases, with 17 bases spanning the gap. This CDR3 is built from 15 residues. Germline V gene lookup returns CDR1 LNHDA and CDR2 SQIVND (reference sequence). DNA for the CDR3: TGTGCCAGTAGTACATTCGCTCACCAAGGGGAGACCCAGTACTTC. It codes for CASSTFAHQGETQYF.